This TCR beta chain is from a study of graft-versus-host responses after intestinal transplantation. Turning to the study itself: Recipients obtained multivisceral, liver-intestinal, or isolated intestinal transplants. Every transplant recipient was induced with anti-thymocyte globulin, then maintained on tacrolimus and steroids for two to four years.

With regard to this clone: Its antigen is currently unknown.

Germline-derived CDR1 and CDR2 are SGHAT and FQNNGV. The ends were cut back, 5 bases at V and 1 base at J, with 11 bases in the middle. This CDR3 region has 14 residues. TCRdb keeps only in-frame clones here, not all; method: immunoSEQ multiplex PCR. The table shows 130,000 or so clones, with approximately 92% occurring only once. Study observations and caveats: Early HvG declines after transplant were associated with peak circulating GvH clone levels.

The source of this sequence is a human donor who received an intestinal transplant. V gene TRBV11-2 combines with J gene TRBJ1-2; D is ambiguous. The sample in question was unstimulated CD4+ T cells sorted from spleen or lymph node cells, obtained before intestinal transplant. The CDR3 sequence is CASSITEGNYGYTF. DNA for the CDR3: TGTGCCAGCAGCATAACTGAGGGTAACTATGGCTACACCTTC. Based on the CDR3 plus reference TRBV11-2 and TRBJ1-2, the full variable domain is EAGVAQSPRYKIIEKRQSVAFWCNPISGHATLYWYQQILGQGPKLLIQFQNNGVVDDSQLPKDRFSAERLKGVDSTLKIQPAKLEDSAVYLCASSITEGNYGYTFGSGTRLTVV.